This passage covers 7 T cell receptor beta chains from one sample sequenced in a study of PD-L1 blockade in urothelial cancer. Sequenced by immunoSEQ multiplex PCR; TCRdb stores in-frame clones only, minus some. Seen here are tens of thousands of clones, roughly 80% observed once, and the top ten hold less than 4.5%. The sequences come from PBMCs, collected around atezolizumab (anti-PD-L1) treatment. These receptor sequences come from a man between 65 and 85 years old with urothelial cancer.

The chain carries TRBV5-6 and TRBJ2-7, with 8 bases aligning to TRBD1. With 3 bases clipped from V and 2 bases from J, the junction kept 4 bases outside the gene matches. Germline V gives CDR1 SGHDT, CDR2 YYEEEE. The CDR3 runs to 14 residues. CDR3 sequence reads: CASSYGQGPYEQYF. The DNA for the CDR3 is TGTGCCAGCAGCTATGGACAGGGCCCCTACGAGCAGTACTTC.

The CDR3 DNA follows: TGTGCCAGCAGCCACGGACAGGGCTACGAGCAGTACTTC. Protein: CASSHGQGYEQYF. This rearrangement joins TRBV7-2 to TRBJ2-7; 8 bases are a match to TRBD1. Unmatched junction bases numbered 3, after V lost 5 bases and J lost 3 bases. This CDR3 contains 13 residues. Per germline, CDR1 SGHTA and CDR2 FQGNSA.

The genes are TRBV11-2 and TRBJ1-1; D might be TRBD1 (5 bases). The CDR3 loop spans 16 amino acids. V gave up 5 bases and J gave up 4 bases, with 20 bases separating them. Germline V CDR1 and CDR2: SGHAT, FQNNGV. CDR3 nucleotide sequence: TGTGCCAGCAGCACCCCGGGAGGGGAGAGGGCCACTGAAGCTTTCTTT. This gives the protein CASSTPGGERATEAFF.

The chain uses TRBV30 and TRBJ1-6; 8 nucleotides align to TRBD1. V was clipped by 0 bases and J by 5 bases; unmatched bases: 9. In germline, CDR1 is GTSNPN, CDR2 SVGIG (reference sequence). This CDR3 region has 17 residues. CDR3 sequence reads: CAWSVPGRGPNNSPLHF. In DNA, the CDR3 is TGTGCCTGGAGTGTACCCGGCAGGGGGCCCAATAATTCACCCCTCCACTTT.

This clone was observed a few times. The rearrangement joins TRBV15 to TRBJ1-4; the D gene is possibly TRBD1 (5 bases). This CDR3 has 13 amino acids. Looked up from germline, CDR1 is LNHNV and CDR2 is YYDKDF (reference sequence). The ends were cut back, 5 bases at V and 3 bases at J, with 7 bases in the middle. CDR3 in amino acids: CATSGGSNEKLFF. CDR3 bases: TGTGCCACCAGCGGGGGGTCTAATGAAAAACTGTTTTTT.

The genes are TRBV10-3 and TRBJ2-2, with no clear D. CDR1 is ENHRY and CDR2 is SYGVKD in the germline V gene. The V end lost 3 bases, the J end lost 6 bases, and 8 bases lay between the germline ends. The CDR3 runs to 13 residues. In DNA form, the CDR3 reads TGTGCCATCAGTGATCAGATGGCCGGGGAGCTGTTTTTT. It translates to CAISDQMAGELFF.

The chain recombines TRBV11-1 with TRBJ2-7; 11 nucleotides align to TRBD2. J was trimmed by 3 bases and V by 4 bases; bases with no gene match: 5. The CDR3 is 15 residues long. Germline V gene sequence: CDR1 SGHAT, CDR2 FQDESV (reference sequence). The CDR3 region has the DNA TGTGCCAGCAGCTGGGATACTAGCGGGAGCTACGAGCAGTACTTC. This translates into CASSWDTSGSYEQYF.